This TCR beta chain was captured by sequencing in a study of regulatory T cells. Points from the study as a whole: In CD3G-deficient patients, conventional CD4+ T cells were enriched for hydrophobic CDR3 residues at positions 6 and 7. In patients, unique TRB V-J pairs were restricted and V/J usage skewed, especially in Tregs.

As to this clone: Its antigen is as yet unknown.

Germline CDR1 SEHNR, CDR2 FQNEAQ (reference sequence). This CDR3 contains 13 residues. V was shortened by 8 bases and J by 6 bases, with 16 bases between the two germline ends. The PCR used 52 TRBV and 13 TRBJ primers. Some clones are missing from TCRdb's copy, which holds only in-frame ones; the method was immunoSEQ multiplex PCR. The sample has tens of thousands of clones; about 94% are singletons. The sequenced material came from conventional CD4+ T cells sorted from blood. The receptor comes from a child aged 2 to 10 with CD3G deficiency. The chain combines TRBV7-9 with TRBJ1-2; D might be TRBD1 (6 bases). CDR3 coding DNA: TGTGCCAGCGCCGCAACAGGGTTACATGGCTACACCTTC. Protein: CASAATGLHGYTF. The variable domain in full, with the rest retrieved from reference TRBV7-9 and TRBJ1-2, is DTGVSQNPRHKITKRGQNVTFRCDPISEHNRLYWYRQTLGQGPEFLTYFQNEAQLEKSRLLSDRFSAERPKGSFSTLEIQRTEQGDSAMYLCASAATGLHGYTFGSGTRLTVV.